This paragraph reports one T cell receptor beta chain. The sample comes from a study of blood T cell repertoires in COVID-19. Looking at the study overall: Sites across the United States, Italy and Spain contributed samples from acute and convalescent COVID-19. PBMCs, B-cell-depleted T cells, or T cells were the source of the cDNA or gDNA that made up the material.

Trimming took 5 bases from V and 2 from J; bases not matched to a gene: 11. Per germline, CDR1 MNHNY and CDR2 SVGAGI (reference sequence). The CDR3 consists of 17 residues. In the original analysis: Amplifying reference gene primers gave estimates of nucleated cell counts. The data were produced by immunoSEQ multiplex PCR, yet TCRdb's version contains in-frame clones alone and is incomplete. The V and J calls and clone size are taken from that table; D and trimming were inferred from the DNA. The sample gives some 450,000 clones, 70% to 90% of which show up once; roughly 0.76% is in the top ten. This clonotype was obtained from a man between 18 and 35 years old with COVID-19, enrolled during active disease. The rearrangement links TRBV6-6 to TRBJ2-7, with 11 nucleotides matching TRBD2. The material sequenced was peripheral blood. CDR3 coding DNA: TGTGCCAGCAGTCCGACTCCTAGCGGGGGGTTCCCCTACGAGCAGTACTTC. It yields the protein CASSPTPSGGFPYEQYF.